This passage covers 21 T cell receptor beta chains from one sample sequenced in a study of cytomegalovirus exposure and HLA in healthy donors (dated 2017 in TCRdb). The library relied on the immunoSEQ multiplex PCR assay. A mixture of 60 forward primers for TCR Vbeta segments and 13 reverse primers for TCR Jbeta segments was used in the multiplex PCR. Drawn from immuneACCESS, this table holds only the in-frame rearrangements with V and J called that TCRdb kept. Clones are partly lost; checked studies trace under half to an unresolved V gene and leave the rest unexplained. Present in this sample are about 160,000 clones, 70% to 80% of which were seen just once. Of the sample, about 9.9% falls within the top ten clones. The material sequenced was PBMCs. Receptors were obtained from a man between 18 and 29 years old in good health and CMV-seropositive.

This clone was detected once. The chain couples TRBV7-9 to TRBJ1-4; the D gene is possibly TRBD1 (5 bases). The V gene lost 5 bases and the J gene lost 6 bases, with 10 bases spanning the gap. Germline V gene data show CDR1 as SEHNR and CDR2 as FQNEAQ (reference sequence). The CDR3 loop spans 13 amino acids. CDR3: CASSRVGDEKLFF. The DNA of the CDR3 is TGTGCCAGCAGCCGAGTAGGGGATGAAAAACTGTTTTTT.

The chain joins TRBV7-8 to TRBJ2-3, with D perhaps TRBD2 (5 bases). CDR1 is SGHVS and CDR2 is FQNEAQ in the germline V gene. The CDR3 totals 16 residues. Trimming took 0 bases from V and 0 from J, leaving 10 bases between them. The CDR3 coding sequence is TGTGCCAGCAGCTTAGCTCTAGCCTCTAGCACAGATACGCAGTATTTT. Translation gives CASSLALASSTDTQYF.

The chain uses TRBV4-3 and TRBJ1-1; TRBD1 is a possible D gene (6 bases). V was shortened by 4 bases and J by 3 bases, with 12 bases between the two germline ends. Germline-derived CDR1 and CDR2 are LGHNA and YSLEER. CDR3 length equals 14 residues. The chain's CDR3 is CASSPSYRDTEAFF. DNA of the CDR3: TGCGCCAGCAGCCCAAGCTACAGGGACACTGAAGCTTTCTTT.

The genes are TRBV6-4 and TRBJ1-2; D not certain. Trimming cost V 4 bases and J 0 bases, with 18 bases left between them. The CDR3 totals 17 residues. Germline assignment: CDR1 MRHNA and CDR2 SNTAGT. The CDR3 reads CASSAVYRPRANYGYTF. DNA for the CDR3: TGTGCCAGCAGTGCGGTCTACAGACCCAGAGCTAACTATGGCTACACCTTC.

In this sample, this clone turned up a few times. V is TRBV5-1 and J is TRBJ2-7, with D uncertain. Germline V gene data show CDR1 as SGHRS and CDR2 as YFSETQ. Trimming cost V 4 bases and J 3 bases, with 5 bases left between them. The CDR3 consists of 11 residues. The CDR3, as DNA: TGCGCCAGCAGCGCCAGCTACGAGCAGTACTTC. This encodes CASSASYEQYF.

The J gene is TRBJ2-3, the V gene TRBV2; 9 nucleotides match TRBD2. CDR3 length equals 15 residues. Germline assignment: CDR1 SNHLY and CDR2 FYNNEI. Trimming removed 4 bases from V and 0 bases from J; junction bases left unmatched: 2. The CDR3 loop reads CASSGLAASTDTQYF. In nucleotides, the CDR3 is TGTGCCAGCAGTGGACTAGCGGCTAGCACAGATACGCAGTATTTT.

The V call is TRBV9, the J call TRBJ1-1, with TRBD1 as a possible D gene (6 bases). CDR1 is SGDLS and CDR2 is YYNGEE in the germline V gene. V was pared by 4 bases and J by 7 bases, with 17 bases between. The CDR3 length is 14 residues. CDR3 DNA: TGTGCCAGCAGCCCGGGTGGGGGCGCAGGTGAAGCTTTCTTT. It encodes CASSPGGGAGEAFF.

The chain uses TRBV7-3 and TRBJ1-3; 11 bases are shared with TRBD1. The CDR3 runs 15 residues. Germline values: CDR1 SGHTA, CDR2 FQGTGA. Unmatched junction bases numbered 2, after V lost 5 bases and J lost 2 bases. CDR3 nucleotide sequence: TGTGCCAGCAGCAGGACAGGGGGCACTGGAAACACCATATATTTT. This translates into CASSRTGGTGNTIYF. The entire variable domain, with the rest obtained from reference TRBV7-3 and TRBJ1-3, is as follows: GAGVSQTPSNKVTEKGKYVELRCDPISGHTALYWYRQSLGQGPEFLIYFQGTGAADDSGLPNDRFFAVRPEGSVSTLKIQRTERGDSAVYLCASSRTGGTGNTIYFGEGSWLTVV.

The chain employs TRBV5-5 and TRBJ1-5, with D perhaps TRBD1 (6 bases). Germline values: CDR1 SGHKS, CDR2 YYEKEE (reference sequence). Trimming took off 5 bases at V and 7 bases at J, with 19 bases between the two ends. This CDR3 spans 15 amino acids. The CDR3 sequence: CASRLWDTSSQPQHF. The CDR3 nucleotides read TGTGCCAGCAGACTATGGGACACCTCAAGCCAGCCCCAGCATTTT.

The rearrangement uses TRBV5-6 and TRBJ1-2; D possibly corresponds to TRBD1 (6 bases). The CDR3 is made up of 15 amino acids. Looked up from germline, CDR1 is SGHDT and CDR2 is YYEEEE. Trimming took 4 bases from V and 5 from J, leaving 18 bases between them. The CDR3 is CASSPPRTVRYGYTF. CDR3 in DNA: TGTGCCAGCAGCCCGCCAAGGACAGTCCGGTATGGCTACACCTTC. Using reference TRBV5-6 and TRBJ1-2 for the parts outside the CDR3, the full variable domain is DAGVTQSPTHLIKTRGQQVTLRCSPKSGHDTVSWYQQALGQGPQFIFQYYEEEERQRGNFPDRFSGHQFPNYSSELNVNALLLGDSALYLCASSPPRTVRYGYTFGSGTRLTVV.

The V gene is TRBV6-4, the J gene TRBJ2-2; no clear D. Trimming cost V 0 bases and J 5 bases, with 16 bases left between them. The CDR3 runs 17 residues. Germline values: CDR1 MRHNA, CDR2 SNTAGT. In DNA form, the CDR3 reads TGTGCCAGCAGTGACTCCCTGCAGGTAATAAGGACCGGGGAGCTGTTTTTT. This gives the protein CASSDSLQVIRTGELFF.

The chain employs TRBV6-1 and TRBJ2-3, with 7 bases identical to TRBD2. The CDR3 contains 13 residues. The germline V gene has CDR1 MNHNS and CDR2 SASEGT. V trimming: 6 bases; J trimming: 6 bases; junction bases outside the gene matches: 6. The CDR3 protein is CASRKTSLDTQYF. The CDR3 nucleotides read TGTGCCAGCAGAAAGACTAGCCTGGATACGCAGTATTTT.

The chain's CDR3 is CSLHLNTEAFF. The CDR3 coding sequence is TGCAGCTTACATCTGAACACTGAAGCTTTCTTT. This chain links TRBV29-1 with TRBJ1-1; D is uncertain. Germline CDR1 is SQVTM and CDR2 is ANQGSEA. Trimming stripped 8 bases from V and 0 bases from J, with 7 bases between. There are 11 residues in the CDR3.

The chain uses TRBV10-2 and TRBJ1-5, with TRBD1 identical over 10 bases. With 1 base clipped from V and 4 bases from J, the junction kept 7 bases outside the gene matches. Per germline, CDR1 WSHSY and CDR2 SAAADI. The CDR3 length is 17 residues. This CDR3 is CASSEFSGTGVNQPQHF. CDR3 bases: TGCGCCAGCAGTGAGTTCTCCGGGACAGGGGTAAATCAGCCCCAGCATTTT.

This chain joins TRBV5-1 and TRBJ2-1; 8 nucleotides align to TRBD2. The CDR3 is made up of 16 amino acids. V shed 0 bases and J 8 bases; nucleotides not matched to a gene: 10. CDR1 SGHRS and CDR2 YFSETQ come from the germline V gene. In DNA, the CDR3 is TGCGCCAGCAGCTTGGTGACTAGCGTCAGATCGGATGAGCAGTTCTTC. This translates into CASSLVTSVRSDEQFF.

CDR3 nucleotides: TGTGCCAGCAGCAAGGGACATGTGAACACTGAAGCTTTCTTT. Translating gives CASSKGHVNTEAFF. This chain links TRBV5-8 with TRBJ1-1; D may be TRBD1 (6 bases). This CDR3 is 14 amino acids long. V was shortened by 4 bases and J by 0 bases, with 10 bases between the two germline ends. Looked up from germline, CDR1 is SGHTS and CDR2 is YDEGEE. The entire variable domain, with the rest obtained from reference TRBV5-8 and TRBJ1-1, is as follows: EAGVTQSPTHLIKTRGQQATLRCSPISGHTSVYWYQQALGLGLQFLLWYDEGEERNRGNFPPRFSGRQFPNYSSELNVNALELEDSALYLCASSKGHVNTEAFFGQGTRLTVV.

A few counts support this clone. This chain links TRBV5-8 with TRBJ2-5; 12 bases fit TRBD2. This CDR3 is built from 16 residues. The V gene end was trimmed by 4 bases and the J gene end by 0 bases; junction bases not matched to a gene: 4. Germline CDR1 reads SGHTS; CDR2 reads YDEGEE. CDR3 in amino acids: CASSAGLAGYQETQYF. The CDR3 DNA is TGTGCCAGCAGCGCCGGACTAGCGGGGTACCAAGAGACCCAGTACTTC.

The chain employs TRBV14 and TRBJ2-3; no reliable D call. Trimming cost V 5 bases and J 0 bases, with 6 bases left between them. The CDR3 has 13 residues. Germline CDR1 SGHDN, CDR2 FVKESK. DNA of the CDR3: TGTGCCAGCAGCAGCTACAGCACAGATACGCAGTATTTT. Translation gives CASSSYSTDTQYF.

The chain recombines TRBV30 with TRBJ2-2; 8 positions agree with TRBD1. Germline CDR1 GTSNPN, CDR2 SVGIG (reference sequence). V trimming: 5 bases; J trimming: 1 base; junction bases outside the gene matches: 3. The CDR3 runs 14 residues. CDR3 in DNA: TGTGCCTGGGGGGGACAGGAGAACACCGGGGAGCTGTTTTTT. Its protein product is CAWGGQENTGELFF.

The chain carries TRBV19 and TRBJ2-1; 15 bases match TRBD2. The V and J ends lost 4 bases and 4 bases, in that order; junction bases with no gene match: 2. The germline V gene has CDR1 LNHDA and CDR2 SQIVND (reference sequence). The CDR3 loop spans 16 amino acids. CDR3 nucleotides: TGTGCCAGTAGTACGGGACTAGCGGGGGGTTACAATGAGCAGTTCTTC. Its protein product is CASSTGLAGGYNEQFF.

The chain links TRBV6-1 to TRBJ1-5; 8 bases align to TRBD1. The CDR3 sequence is 13 residues long. Germline V CDR1 and CDR2: MNHNS, SASEGT. With 4 bases clipped from V and 6 bases from J, the junction kept 2 bases outside the gene matches. CDR3 residues: CASSVGQGQPQHF. CDR3 DNA sequence: TGTGCCAGCAGTGTCGGACAGGGTCAGCCCCAGCATTTT.